A selection of T cell receptor beta chains follows, all from one sample in a study of T cell changes during pregnancy in multiple sclerosis. Sequencing was performed with immunoSEQ multiplex PCR; in TCRdb, only in-frame clones are kept and a portion is missing. The table has some 19,000 clones, 88% seen once. The specimen was CD8+ T cells from peripheral blood mononuclear cells, collected after pregnancy. The receptor source for this set is a female donor in good health, enrolled as a control in a pregnancy study. The CDR3 runs from the conserved cysteine through the conserved F or W. A D gene is named only where the DNA matches it firmly. Size is omitted from some rows. Given values are once, few, many or a class for expanded clones.

CDR3aa: CASSDRGTIQETQYF
CDR3nt: TGTGCCAGCAGCGACAGGGGGACCATCCAAGAGACCCAGTACTTC
abundance: .
d_gene: TRBD1
j_gene: TRBJ2-5
v_gene: TRBV27

CDR3aa: CASKITGGGGYGYTF
CDR3nt: TGTGCCAGCAAAATAACAGGGGGCGGAGGCTATGGCTACACCTTC
abundance: .
d_gene: TRBD1
j_gene: TRBJ1-2
v_gene: TRBV27

CDR3aa: CASSVEKGDRDLVETQYF
CDR3nt: TGTGCCAGCAGCGTAGAAAAGGGGGACAGGGATCTCGTAGAGACCCAGTACTTC
abundance: .
d_gene: TRBD1
j_gene: TRBJ2-5
v_gene: TRBV9

CDR3aa: CASSLGYTEAFF
CDR3nt: TGCGCCAGCAGTCTCGGGTACACTGAAGCTTTCTTT
abundance: few
d_gene: .
j_gene: TRBJ1-1
v_gene: TRBV4-1

CDR3aa: CASSQDLQKNTEAFF
CDR3nt: TGCGCCAGCAGCCAAGATCTACAGAAGAACACTGAAGCTTTCTTT
abundance: .
d_gene: .
j_gene: TRBJ1-1
v_gene: TRBV4-1

CDR3aa: CASSYGGADNEQFF
CDR3nt: TGCGCCAGCAGCTACGGAGGGGCCGACAATGAGCAGTTCTTC
abundance: .
d_gene: .
j_gene: TRBJ2-1
v_gene: TRBV5-1

CDR3aa: CASSLGGPSYEQYF
CDR3nt: TGTGCCAGCAGCCTAGGAGGGCCTAGCTACGAGCAGTACTTC
abundance: .
d_gene: .
j_gene: TRBJ2-7
v_gene: TRBV7-3

CDR3aa: CASSQGRGIQETQYF
CDR3nt: TGCGCCAGCAGCCAGGGGCGGGGAATCCAAGAGACCCAGTACTTC
abundance: .
d_gene: .
j_gene: TRBJ2-5
v_gene: TRBV4-3

CDR3aa: CASSDGGGSTDTQYF
CDR3nt: TGTGCCAGCAGTGACGGGGGGGGGAGCACAGATACGCAGTATTTT
abundance: medium-sized
d_gene: TRBD2
j_gene: TRBJ2-3
v_gene: TRBV6-4

CDR3aa: CASRWWTSGLKDGYTF
CDR3nt: TGTGCCAGTAGGTGGTGGACTTCGGGACTTAAAGACGGCTACACCTTC
abundance: .
d_gene: .
j_gene: TRBJ1-2
v_gene: TRBV19

CDR3aa: CASSPTPGTANEKLFF
CDR3nt: TGTGCCAGTAGTCCCACTCCTGGTACGGCTAATGAAAAACTGTTTTTT
abundance: .
d_gene: .
j_gene: TRBJ1-4
v_gene: TRBV19

CDR3aa: CASSLWRGNYGYTF
CDR3nt: TGTGCCAGCAGCTTATGGAGGGGAAACTATGGCTACACCTTC
abundance: .
d_gene: .
j_gene: TRBJ1-2
v_gene: TRBV5-5

CDR3aa: CASSFPGYYEQYF
CDR3nt: TGTGCCAGCAGCTTCCCAGGGTACTACGAGCAGTACTTC
abundance: .
d_gene: .
j_gene: TRBJ2-7
v_gene: TRBV5-6

CDR3aa: CASSLERQGMTEAFF
CDR3nt: TGTGCCAGCAGCTTAGAACGGCAGGGGATGACTGAAGCTTTCTTT
abundance: .
d_gene: .
j_gene: TRBJ1-1
v_gene: TRBV7-3

CDR3aa: CASSPSDSSEYF
CDR3nt: TGTGCCAGCAGTCCTTCTGACAGCAGCGAGTACTTC
abundance: .
d_gene: .
j_gene: TRBJ2-7
v_gene: TRBV27

CDR3aa: CSVVIQQETQYF
CDR3nt: TGCAGCGTTGTTATACAGCAAGAGACCCAGTACTTC
abundance: .
d_gene: .
j_gene: TRBJ2-5
v_gene: TRBV29-1

CDR3aa: CASSFLAAGMNTEAFF
CDR3nt: TGCGCCAGCAGCTTTCTGGCGGCAGGGATGAACACTGAAGCTTTCTTT
abundance: .
d_gene: .
j_gene: TRBJ1-1
v_gene: TRBV5-1

CDR3aa: CASSMSSYNEQFF
CDR3nt: TGTGCCAGCAGTATGAGCTCCTACAATGAGCAGTTCTTC
abundance: .
d_gene: .
j_gene: TRBJ2-1
v_gene: TRBV6-4

CDR3aa: CASSSPGTGSGIGYTF
CDR3nt: TGTGCCAGCAGTTCCCCCGGGACAGGGTCTGGGATCGGCTACACCTTC
abundance: .
d_gene: TRBD1
j_gene: TRBJ1-2
v_gene: TRBV27

CDR3aa: CASSLLEGGTEAFF
CDR3nt: TGCGCCAGCAGCCTCTTGGAGGGTGGGACTGAAGCTTTCTTT
abundance: .
d_gene: .
j_gene: TRBJ1-1
v_gene: TRBV4-3

CDR3aa: CASSPQGAYEQYF
CDR3nt: TGTGCCAGCAGCCCCCAGGGGGCCTACGAGCAGTACTTC
abundance: .
d_gene: TRBD1
j_gene: TRBJ2-7
v_gene: TRBV7-9

CDR3aa: CASSFTSGGITYEQYF
CDR3nt: TGTGCCAGCAGTTTTACTAGCGGGGGGATAACCTACGAGCAGTACTTC
abundance: once
d_gene: TRBD2
j_gene: TRBJ2-7
v_gene: TRBV27

CDR3aa: CASSFLAGGTDTQYF
CDR3nt: TGTGCCAGCAGCTTTCTGGCGGGGGGCACAGATACGCAGTATTTT
abundance: .
d_gene: TRBD2
j_gene: TRBJ2-3
v_gene: TRBV5-4

CDR3aa: CASSSQASSNQPQHF
CDR3nt: TGTGCCAGCAGTTCCCAGGCGTCGAGCAATCAGCCCCAGCATTTT
abundance: .
d_gene: .
j_gene: TRBJ1-5
v_gene: TRBV6-4

CDR3aa: CASSEAGYSPLHF
CDR3nt: TGTGCCAGCAGCGAGGCGGGTTACTCACCCCTCCACTTT
abundance: .
d_gene: .
j_gene: TRBJ1-6
v_gene: TRBV11-2

CDR3aa: CASSFTENTEAFF
CDR3nt: TGTGCCAGCAGCTTTACAGAGAACACTGAAGCTTTCTTT
abundance: .
d_gene: .
j_gene: TRBJ1-1
v_gene: TRBV13

CDR3aa: CASALLQETQYF
CDR3nt: TGTGCCAGCGCGCTACTTCAAGAGACCCAGTACTTC
abundance: once
d_gene: .
j_gene: TRBJ2-5
v_gene: TRBV7-9

CDR3aa: CASSVDRGGSPLHF
CDR3nt: TGTGCCAGCAGCGTGGACAGGGGTGGTTCACCCCTCCACTTT
abundance: .
d_gene: TRBD1
j_gene: TRBJ1-6
v_gene: TRBV13

CDR3aa: CASSVDLIPNYGYTF
CDR3nt: TGTGCCAGCAGCGTAGATCTTATCCCTAACTATGGCTACACCTTC
abundance: .
d_gene: .
j_gene: TRBJ1-2
v_gene: TRBV9

CDR3aa: CAWRTSGITEAFF
CDR3nt: TGTGCCTGGAGGACCTCCGGGATCACTGAAGCTTTCTTT
abundance: few
d_gene: .
j_gene: TRBJ1-1
v_gene: TRBV30

CDR3aa: CASSPTGQGLDGYTF
CDR3nt: TGTGCCAGCTCACCGACCGGCCAGGGTCTAGATGGCTACACCTTC
abundance: .
d_gene: .
j_gene: TRBJ1-2
v_gene: TRBV18

CDR3aa: CASSPGQGGYNEQFF
CDR3nt: TGTGCCAGCAGCCCCGGACAGGGCGGCTACAATGAGCAGTTCTTC
abundance: .
d_gene: TRBD1
j_gene: TRBJ2-1
v_gene: TRBV11-2

CDR3aa: CAISEDSLQGNYGYTF
CDR3nt: TGTGCCATCAGTGAGGATAGTTTACAGGGGAACTATGGCTACACCTTC
abundance: .
d_gene: TRBD1
j_gene: TRBJ1-2
v_gene: TRBV10-3

CDR3aa: CASITAPSGGHNEQFF
CDR3nt: TGTGCCAGCATTACCGCCCCTAGCGGGGGGCACAATGAGCAGTTCTTC
abundance: .
d_gene: .
j_gene: TRBJ2-1
v_gene: TRBV21-1

CDR3aa: CASIGQGYNEQFF
CDR3nt: TGTGCCAGCATCGGACAGGGGTACAATGAGCAGTTCTTC
abundance: .
d_gene: TRBD1
j_gene: TRBJ2-1
v_gene: TRBV13

CDR3aa: CASSPTGDYGYTF
CDR3nt: TGTGCCAGCAGCCCGACAGGGGACTATGGCTACACCTTC
abundance: .
d_gene: TRBD1
j_gene: TRBJ1-2
v_gene: TRBV11-2

CDR3aa: CASSPTGGPTGYGYTF
CDR3nt: TGTGCCAGCAGCCCCACAGGGGGACCTACTGGCTATGGCTACACCTTC
abundance: .
d_gene: TRBD1
j_gene: TRBJ1-2
v_gene: TRBV5-8

CDR3aa: CASSANVGQPQHF
CDR3nt: TGTGCCAGCAGCGCCAATGTGGGCCAGCCCCAGCATTTT
abundance: .
d_gene: .
j_gene: TRBJ1-5
v_gene: TRBV7-9

CDR3aa: CASSLVMNTEAFF
CDR3nt: TGTGCCAGCAGTTTAGTCATGAACACTGAAGCTTTCTTT
abundance: once
d_gene: .
j_gene: TRBJ1-1
v_gene: TRBV27

CDR3aa: CASSGYRGRDYGYTF
CDR3nt: TGTGCCAGCAGTGGATACAGGGGGCGAGACTATGGCTACACCTTC
abundance: .
d_gene: TRBD1
j_gene: TRBJ1-2
v_gene: TRBV25-1

CDR3aa: CASSYLAGGLSEQYF
CDR3nt: TGTGCCAGCAGTTACCTAGCGGGGGGGCTCTCCGAGCAGTACTTC
abundance: .
d_gene: TRBD2
j_gene: TRBJ2-7
v_gene: TRBV6-5

CDR3aa: CSVSGGTNYGYTF
CDR3nt: TGCAGCGTTTCCGGGGGGACTAACTATGGCTACACCTTC
abundance: .
d_gene: .
j_gene: TRBJ1-2
v_gene: TRBV29-1

CDR3aa: CASSLGRDNQPQHF
CDR3nt: TGTGCCAGCAGCTTGGGCAGGGACAATCAGCCCCAGCATTTT
abundance: .
d_gene: .
j_gene: TRBJ1-5
v_gene: TRBV5-6